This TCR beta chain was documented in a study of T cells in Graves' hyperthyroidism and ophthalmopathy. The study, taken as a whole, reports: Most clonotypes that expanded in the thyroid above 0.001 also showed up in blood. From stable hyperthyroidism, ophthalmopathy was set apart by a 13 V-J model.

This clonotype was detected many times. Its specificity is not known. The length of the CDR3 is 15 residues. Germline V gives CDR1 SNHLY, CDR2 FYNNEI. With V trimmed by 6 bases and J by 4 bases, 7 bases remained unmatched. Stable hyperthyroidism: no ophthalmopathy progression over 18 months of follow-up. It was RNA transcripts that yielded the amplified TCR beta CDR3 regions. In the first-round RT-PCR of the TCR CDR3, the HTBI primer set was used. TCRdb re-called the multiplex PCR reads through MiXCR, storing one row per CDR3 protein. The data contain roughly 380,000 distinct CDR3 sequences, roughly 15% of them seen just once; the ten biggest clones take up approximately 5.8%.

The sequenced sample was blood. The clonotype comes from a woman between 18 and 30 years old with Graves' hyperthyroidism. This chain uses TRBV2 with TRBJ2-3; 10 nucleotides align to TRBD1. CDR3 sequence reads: CASRDGQGESDTQYF. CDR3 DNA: TGTGCCAGCAGAGACGGACAGGGGGAATCAGATACGCAGTATTTT.